Listed here are 6 T cell receptor beta chains from one sample, sequenced in a study of CXCR3-negative and CXCR3-positive naive CD8 T cells (dated by TCRdb to between 2019 and 2020). Sequencing was carried out with a NextSeq 550. The Human TCR Profiling Kit (MiLaboratory) was used to prepare UMI-labeled 5' RACE TRB cDNA libraries. TCRdb reprocessed the reads; each CDR3 protein sequence makes one entry, and DNA is unavailable. The record for this sample contains some 67,000 distinct CDR3 sequences. Jointly, the top ten make up over 1.3% of the sample. The sample taken for sequencing was naive CXCR3- CD8+ T cells from blood. This specimen's cell subset or site label, interpreted: CD45RO-CCR7+CD27+CD95- naive CD8+ T cells lacking CXCR3 (TNR3-). These receptors all stem from a human donor in good health. Some clones in this sample may be carry-over from other donors' samples.

The chain uses TRBV4-2 and TRBJ2-7; TCRdb picks TRBD2, but there is no DNA to check that call. The CDR3 covers 13 residues. CDR1 is LGHNA, CDR2 YNFKEQ, per germline. The CDR3 region is CASRDFSSYEQYF.

This sequence joins TRBV7-2 and TRBJ2-3; lacking DNA, the TRBD2 call made by TCRdb goes unchecked. CDR3 length: 19 amino acids. The germline V gene has CDR1 SGHTA and CDR2 FQGNSA. CDR3 amino acids: CASSLILASGGPNTDTQYF.

The chain employs TRBV5-1 and TRBJ2-7. Germline-derived CDR1 and CDR2 are SGHRS and YFSETQ. CDR3 length equals 14 residues. CDR3: CASSWTSGTYEQYF.

The chain has TRBV28 and TRBJ2-5; TCRdb's D call of TRBD1 is untestable without DNA. Germline-derived CDR1 and CDR2 are MDHEN and SYDVKM. The CDR3 loop spans 14 amino acids. The CDR3: CASSLSGGGETQYF.

V and J are TRBV14 and TRBJ2-7. In germline, CDR1 is SGHDN, CDR2 FVKESK. This CDR3 is built from 13 residues. This CDR3 reads CASSQDLTHEQYF.

The chain links TRBV13 to TRBJ2-7. Germline-derived CDR1 and CDR2 are PRHDT and FYEKMQ (reference sequence). The CDR3 sequence is 14 residues long. CDR3: CASSLHGRPYEQYF.